The rows below give T cell receptor beta chains drawn from one sample of a study of cytomegalovirus exposure and HLA in healthy donors. Only in-frame clones appear in the TCRdb table, and some are missing; sequencing was by immunoSEQ multiplex PCR. There are some 30,000 clones in the sample; 35% to 50% occur only once, and approximately 2% lies in the top ten. Sequencing was done on a sample of PBMCs. These receptor sequences come from a woman aged 50 to 65 in good health and CMV-seronegative. The CDR3 runs from the conserved cysteine through the conserved F or W. A D gene is named only where the DNA matches it firmly. Only part of the rows carry a size: once, few, many, or a class if the clone is expanded.

abundance: few
d_gene: TRBD2
j_gene: TRBJ2-2
v_gene: TRBV6-1
CDR3aa: CASSEGAGGPLGGELFF
CDR3nt: TGTGCCAGCAGTGAAGGGGCGGGGGGCCCTCTTGGCGGGGAGCTGTTTTTT

abundance: few
d_gene: -
j_gene: TRBJ1-3
v_gene: TRBV5-1
CDR3aa: CASSPTGFSGNTIYF
CDR3nt: TGCGCCAGCAGTCCTACAGGATTCTCTGGAAACACCATATATTTT

abundance: few
d_gene: TRBD1
j_gene: TRBJ1-4
v_gene: TRBV12-5
CDR3aa: CASGPRGAKGEKLFF
CDR3nt: TGTGCTAGTGGCCCCAGGGGGGCGAAGGGGGAAAAACTGTTTTTT

abundance: -
d_gene: -
j_gene: TRBJ1-2
v_gene: TRBV5-4
CDR3aa: CASSLGLRDYGYTF
CDR3nt: TGTGCCAGCAGCTTGGGCCTCCGGGACTATGGCTACACCTTC

abundance: -
d_gene: TRBD2
j_gene: TRBJ2-7
v_gene: TRBV7-2
CDR3aa: CASSPRTGEGEQYF
CDR3nt: TGTGCCAGCAGCCCTCGGACGGGGGAGGGGGAGCAGTACTTC

abundance: -
d_gene: -
j_gene: TRBJ1-5
v_gene: TRBV10-3
CDR3aa: CATRGDSNQPQHF
CDR3nt: TGTGCCACTCGGGGGGATAGCAATCAGCCCCAGCATTTT

abundance: -
d_gene: TRBD1
j_gene: TRBJ1-1
v_gene: TRBV2
CDR3aa: CASSRQGNTEAFF
CDR3nt: TGTGCCAGCAGTCGACAGGGGAACACTGAAGCTTTCTTT

abundance: few
d_gene: TRBD2
j_gene: TRBJ2-1
v_gene: TRBV7-2
CDR3aa: CASSPGGTYNEQFF
CDR3nt: TGTGCCAGCAGCCCGGGGGGGACCTACAATGAGCAGTTCTTC

abundance: -
d_gene: -
j_gene: TRBJ2-1
v_gene: TRBV21-1
CDR3aa: CASDDSTDNEQFF
CDR3nt: TGTGCCAGTGATGACAGCACAGACAATGAGCAGTTCTTC

abundance: once
d_gene: TRBD2
j_gene: TRBJ2-7
v_gene: TRBV10-3
CDR3aa: CATNGASGRAYEQYF
CDR3nt: TGTGCCACCAATGGCGCGAGCGGGAGAGCCTACGAGCAGTACTTC

abundance: few
d_gene: TRBD1
j_gene: TRBJ2-7
v_gene: TRBV15
CDR3aa: CATSRTRDRSEQYF
CDR3nt: TGTGCCACCAGCAGAACTAGGGACAGATCAGAGCAGTACTTC

abundance: few
d_gene: TRBD1
j_gene: TRBJ2-5
v_gene: TRBV7-6
CDR3aa: CASSLVGTGEYQETQYF
CDR3nt: TGTGCCAGCAGCTTAGTGGGGACAGGGGAGTACCAAGAGACCCAGTACTTC

abundance: -
d_gene: -
j_gene: TRBJ1-1
v_gene: TRBV5-6
CDR3aa: CASSLATRGNTEAFF
CDR3nt: TGTGCCAGCAGCTTGGCGACTCGAGGGAACACTGAAGCTTTCTTT

abundance: -
d_gene: TRBD2
j_gene: TRBJ2-3
v_gene: TRBV7-9
CDR3aa: CASSSGLAETDTQYF
CDR3nt: TGTGCCAGCAGCTCTGGACTAGCGGAAACAGATACGCAGTATTTT

abundance: few
d_gene: -
j_gene: TRBJ1-5
v_gene: TRBV6-1
CDR3aa: CASSTKGGNQPQHF
CDR3nt: TGTGCCAGCAGTACGAAAGGGGGCAATCAGCCCCAGCATTTT

abundance: -
d_gene: -
j_gene: TRBJ1-4
v_gene: TRBV18
CDR3aa: CASSPSLDEKLFF
CDR3nt: TGTGCCAGCTCACCCTCTCTTGATGAAAAACTGTTTTTT

abundance: -
d_gene: -
j_gene: TRBJ2-7
v_gene: TRBV11-2
CDR3aa: CASSFGVGGGYEQYF
CDR3nt: TGTGCCAGCAGCTTTGGGGTTGGAGGAGGATACGAGCAGTACTTC

abundance: -
d_gene: TRBD1
j_gene: TRBJ1-4
v_gene: TRBV28
CDR3aa: CASYDRGPTNEKLFF
CDR3nt: TGTGCCAGCTATGACAGGGGGCCCACTAATGAAAAACTGTTTTTT

abundance: few
d_gene: -
j_gene: TRBJ1-1
v_gene: TRBV30
CDR3aa: CAWEGVGEAFF
CDR3nt: TGTGCCTGGGAGGGAGTGGGTGAGGCTTTCTTT

abundance: few
d_gene: TRBD2
j_gene: TRBJ2-1
v_gene: TRBV6-5
CDR3aa: CASRRTGTSGGLQFF
CDR3nt: TGTGCCAGCAGACGTACCGGGACTAGCGGGGGGCTACAGTTCTTC

abundance: few
d_gene: TRBD1
j_gene: TRBJ1-1
v_gene: TRBV6-1
CDR3aa: CASSFRQGAGTEAFF
CDR3nt: TGTGCCAGCAGCTTCCGACAGGGGGCGGGCACTGAAGCTTTCTTT

abundance: few
d_gene: TRBD1
j_gene: TRBJ2-1
v_gene: TRBV6-5
CDR3aa: CASSSGQGRAENEQFF
CDR3nt: TGTGCCAGCAGTTCGGGACAGGGAAGGGCTGAGAATGAGCAGTTCTTC

abundance: few
d_gene: -
j_gene: TRBJ1-4
v_gene: TRBV5-1
CDR3aa: CASSFLVGQEKLFF
CDR3nt: TGCGCCAGCAGCTTCTTAGTCGGACAGGAAAAACTGTTTTTT

abundance: -
d_gene: TRBD1
j_gene: TRBJ2-5
v_gene: TRBV28
CDR3aa: CASSLNRGRGPQYF
CDR3nt: TGTGCCAGCAGTTTAAACAGGGGGCGAGGGCCCCAGTACTTC

abundance: -
d_gene: -
j_gene: TRBJ1-2
v_gene: TRBV5-4
CDR3aa: CASTDSYGYTF
CDR3nt: TGTGCCAGCACAGACAGCTATGGCTACACCTTC

abundance: -
d_gene: -
j_gene: TRBJ2-3
v_gene: TRBV5-1
CDR3aa: CASSEGPSTDTQYF
CDR3nt: TGCGCCAGCAGCGAGGGCCCTAGCACAGATACGCAGTATTTT

abundance: few
d_gene: -
j_gene: TRBJ2-5
v_gene: TRBV2
CDR3aa: CASSPGEGETQYF
CDR3nt: TGTGCCAGCAGCCCCGGGGAAGGGGAGACCCAGTACTTC

abundance: few
d_gene: -
j_gene: TRBJ2-7
v_gene: TRBV6-1
CDR3aa: CASSEAGTQHFYEQYF
CDR3nt: TGTGCCAGCAGTGAAGCCGGGACTCAGCATTTCTACGAGCAGTACTTC

abundance: -
d_gene: -
j_gene: TRBJ1-2
v_gene: TRBV27
CDR3aa: CASSIRGQYYGYTF
CDR3nt: TGTGCCAGCAGTATCAGAGGACAGTACTATGGCTACACCTTC

abundance: once
d_gene: -
j_gene: TRBJ2-1
v_gene: TRBV7-6
CDR3aa: CASSLGARSHEQFF
CDR3nt: TGTGCCAGCAGCTTAGGGGCCCGGTCGCATGAGCAGTTCTTC

abundance: -
d_gene: TRBD1
j_gene: TRBJ1-1
v_gene: TRBV6-6
CDR3aa: CASSSGTGRAEAFF
CDR3nt: TGTGCCAGCAGTTCCGGGACAGGCAGGGCTGAAGCTTTCTTT

abundance: few
d_gene: TRBD2
j_gene: TRBJ2-7
v_gene: TRBV16
CDR3aa: CASSQSAGTSFHEQYF
CDR3nt: TGTGCCAGCAGCCAATCGGCCGGGACTAGTTTCCACGAGCAGTACTTC

abundance: -
d_gene: -
j_gene: TRBJ1-6
v_gene: TRBV7-2
CDR3aa: CASSLSTGVPINSPLHF
CDR3nt: TGTGCCAGCAGCTTAAGTACGGGAGTACCCATTAATTCACCCCTCCACTTT

abundance: -
d_gene: -
j_gene: TRBJ2-5
v_gene: TRBV30
CDR3aa: CAWSRRNFETQYF
CDR3nt: TGTGCCTGGAGCCGCAGGAATTTTGAGACCCAGTACTTC

abundance: few
d_gene: TRBD1
j_gene: TRBJ2-3
v_gene: TRBV5-1
CDR3aa: CASSWGQGDTQYF
CDR3nt: TGCGCCAGCAGCTGGGGACAGGGCGATACGCAGTATTTT

abundance: -
d_gene: TRBD1
j_gene: TRBJ1-2
v_gene: TRBV28
CDR3aa: CASCVAGGGYGYTF
CDR3nt: TGTGCCAGCTGTGTGGCAGGGGGTGGCTATGGCTACACCTTC

abundance: few
d_gene: -
j_gene: TRBJ2-7
v_gene: TRBV30
CDR3aa: CAWSSGRHYEQYF
CDR3nt: TGTGCCTGGAGTTCGGGAAGGCACTACGAGCAGTACTTC

abundance: -
d_gene: -
j_gene: TRBJ1-2
v_gene: TRBV5-5
CDR3aa: CASSLDRANYGYTF
CDR3nt: TGTGCCAGCAGCTTGGACAGGGCTAACTATGGCTACACCTTC

abundance: -
d_gene: TRBD1
j_gene: TRBJ1-5
v_gene: TRBV19
CDR3aa: CASSLRTGYSNQPQHF
CDR3nt: TGTGCCAGTAGTCTACGGACAGGTTATAGCAATCAGCCCCAGCATTTT

abundance: -
d_gene: TRBD1
j_gene: TRBJ1-2
v_gene: TRBV2
CDR3aa: CASEGQGFSYGYTF
CDR3nt: TGTGCCAGCGAGGGACAGGGGTTCTCTTATGGCTACACCTTC

abundance: few
d_gene: TRBD1
j_gene: TRBJ2-7
v_gene: TRBV6-5
CDR3aa: CASSYSRDRGFEQYF
CDR3nt: TGTGCCAGCAGTTACTCGAGGGACAGGGGGTTTGAGCAGTACTTC